This T cell receptor (beta chain) was retrieved from a study of early T cells in non-severe SARS-CoV-2 infection (dated by TCRdb to the early 2020s). Some background on the complete study: Bulk RNA from unsorted whole blood was used for TCR sequencing, so alpha and beta chains could not be paired.

The investigation overall reported the following: VDJdb matching was skewed toward anti-spike CD8 responses and likely underestimated virus-specific expansions by missing private and CD4 specificities.

This clonotype is categorized as medium-sized (0.01 to 0.1%). What this receptor recognizes is not known. No clone much larger than this one lies a single base away; base qualities are absent. The study was a case-control design nested within a healthcare worker cohort in London, UK, with weekly nasopharyngeal swab PCR tests and blood sampling. Healthcare workers were recruited between 23 and 31 March 2020, during the week of the UK lockdown, and were followed weekly for up to 16 weeks. The library was obtained by 5' RACE. For sequencing, a NextSeq 500 was employed. The TCR library protocol attached unique molecular identifiers to individual cDNA molecules to correct for sequencing error and PCR bias. Both TCR alpha and beta chains were sequenced, and tight co-correlation was observed between alpha and beta sequence abundances in each sample. The original pipeline was this. Decombinator V4 was used to annotate TCR sequences for V gene, J gene and CDR3. TCRs were defined as expanded if a significant change between any two time points was detected under a Poisson model with p below 0.0001. TCR abundances were normalised to the total number of TCRs sequenced per sample and expressed as counts per million. TRAV1-2 paired with TRAJ12, TRAJ20 or TRAJ33 defined MAIT TCRs, while TRAV10 paired with TRAJ18 defined iNKT TCRs. VDJdb, accessed 1 November 2021, was searched for CMV, EBV and SARS-CoV-2 annotated TCRs, with TCRs annotated for multiple antigens excluded. The public reads were reanalyzed by TCRdb: fastp trimming at Q25, MiXCR alignment, in-frame beta chains only. Every distinct CDR3 protein forms one entry, paired with its most common genes and DNA. What appears here as the V and J calls and clone size reflects TCRdb's work, not the paper's. Counted in this sample were some 23,000 distinct CDR3 sequences; 4.5% to 5.5% of them appeared once. Together, the top ten hold around a tenth of the sample.

CDR1 is given as KGHSH and CDR2 as LQKENI, both from the germline V gene. V is pruned by 3 bases and J by 10 bases, leaving 2 bases of the junction without a gene match. Spanning cysteine to phenylalanine, the CDR3 consists of 12 amino acids. Left in the record is the CDR3 DNA by itself, 36 bases read in frame from the first base. The chain is encoded by TRBV18 joined to TRBJ2-3, with 9 bases aligning to TRBD2. Sequencing used whole blood. The source of this sequence is an adult who was a healthcare worker with PCR-confirmed SARS-CoV-2 infection or an uninfected control (not recorded which). The nucleotide sequence is TGTGCCAGCTCACCTAGCGGGAGCCCGCAGTATTTT. Translated, this gives CASSPSGSPQYF.